Listed here are 32 T cell receptor beta chains from one sample, sequenced in a study of T cells in Graves' hyperthyroidism and ophthalmopathy. It was RNA transcripts that yielded the amplified TCR beta CDR3 regions. RT-PCR in the first round (using the HTBI primer set) targeted the TCR CDR3. TCRdb reanalysed the multiplex PCR reads using MiXCR and keeps one entry per CDR3 protein. This sample carries 500,000 to 550,000 distinct CDR3 sequences, just under 20% of them seen once, and the ten largest clones take roughly 44%. The specimen sequenced was blood. The receptor source for this set is a man between 40 and 49 years old with Graves' ophthalmopathy.

The chain uses TRBV4-3 and TRBJ2-2; a possible D gene is TRBD1 (6 bases). The ends were cut back, 6 bases at V and 2 bases at J, with 13 bases in the middle. Per the germline V gene, CDR1 is LGHNA and CDR2 is YSLEER. The CDR3 has 15 residues. DNA of the CDR3: TGCGCCAGCAGTCGTTCCGGGACAAACACCGGGGAGCTGTTTTTT. Its protein is CASSRSGTNTGELFF.

The gene calls are TRBV5-6 and TRBJ1-2; D may be TRBD1 (5 bases). Germline CDR1 reads SGHDT; CDR2 reads YYEEEE. The CDR3 covers 15 residues. V shed 0 bases and J shed 2 bases, with 11 bases lying between them. In DNA, the CDR3 is TGTGCCAGCAGCTTGGACGGCAGGGCCAACTATGGCTACACCTTC. Protein: CASSLDGRANYGYTF. Using reference TRBV5-6 and TRBJ1-2 for the parts outside the CDR3, the full variable domain is DAGVTQSPTHLIKTRGQQVTLRCSPKSGHDTVSWYQQALGQGPQFIFQYYEEEERQRGNFPDRFSGHQFPNYSSELNVNALLLGDSALYLCASSLDGRANYGYTFGSGTRLTVV.

The V gene is TRBV7-9, the J gene TRBJ1-5, with TRBD1 identical over 10 bases. Germline trimming cut 1 base from V and 7 bases from J; bases unmatched to any gene: 7. The CDR3 runs to 16 residues. Looked up from germline, CDR1 is SEHNR and CDR2 is FQNEAQ (reference sequence). The CDR3: CASSLVGTGDRQPQHF. The DNA of the CDR3 is TGTGCCAGCAGCTTAGTTGGGACAGGGGACCGACAGCCCCAGCATTTT.

The V and J genes are TRBV20-1 and TRBJ1-2; 9 nucleotides align to TRBD1. V was clipped by 6 bases and J by 4 bases; unmatched bases: 6. CDR1 and CDR2 (germline): DFQATT, SNEGSKA (reference sequence). The CDR3 is 13 residues long. Written as DNA, the CDR3 is TGCAGTGCAGTGACAGGGGGTTTCTATGGCTACACCTTC. It encodes CSAVTGGFYGYTF.

As concerns this clonotype: Germline is not matched at one junction end, which may reflect a read error. The chain couples TRBV4-1 to TRBJ1-6; no clear D. Germline loops: CDR1 MGHRA, CDR2 YSYEKL. The CDR3 runs 15 residues. CDR3 nucleotides: TGTGCCAGCAGCCAATTGACGGCAGATAATTCACCCCTCCACTTT. Translated: CASSQLTADNSPLHF.

This clonotype was observed a few times. This chain uses TRBV5-1 with TRBJ2-1; D gene uncertain. The CDR3 runs 12 residues. CDR1 is SGHRS, CDR2 YFSETQ, per germline. Trimming cost V 4 bases and J 2 bases, with 4 bases left between them. CDR3 nucleotide sequence: TGCGCCAGCAGCGGCACCTACAATGAGCAGTTCTTC. Residues: CASSGTYNEQFF.

The J gene is TRBJ2-1, the V gene TRBV7-6; the D is unclear. Per the germline V gene, CDR1 is SGHVS and CDR2 is FNYEAQ. This CDR3 region has 13 residues. Between the trimmed V and J ends, which lost 4 bases and 8 bases, there was a span of 12 bases. CDR3 DNA sequence: TGTGCCAGCAGCTCCACCCGGGCGGATGAGCAGTTCTTC. Translating gives CASSSTRADEQFF.

This clonotype was seen a single time. The gene calls are TRBV19 and TRBJ2-5; no definite D call. Germline CDR1 is LNHDA and CDR2 is SQIVND (reference sequence). Between the trimmed V and J ends, which lost 3 bases and 1 base, there was a span of 6 bases. This CDR3 is 13 amino acids long. For the CDR3, the DNA is TGTGCCAGTAGTATCGGCTTCCAAGAGACCCAGTACTTC. Translated, it gives CASSIGFQETQYF.

The rearrangement uses TRBV2 and TRBJ1-5, with D perhaps TRBD1 (6 bases). The CDR3 loop spans 16 amino acids. Germline lookup yields CDR1 SNHLY and CDR2 FYNNEI. V was cut by 3 bases and J by 6 bases, with 18 bases left in between. The CDR3: CASSDTNGWGAQPQHF. DNA for the CDR3: TGTGCCAGCAGTGATACCAACGGGTGGGGGGCTCAGCCCCAGCATTTT.

This clonotype has ten or more counts. The chain combines TRBV4-2 with TRBJ2-2; tentatively, D is TRBD2 (5 bases). The V end was cut by 8 bases, the J end by 5 bases, with 18 bases between. This CDR3 is built from 15 residues. Germline V gene lookup returns CDR1 LGHNA and CDR2 YNFKEQ. CDR3 bases: TGTGCCAGCCGCCGAGGGCGCGAGGTTACCGGGGAGCTGTTTTTT. Protein sequence: CASRRGREVTGELFF.

The sample holds many counts of this clonotype. The chain is built from TRBV7-3 and TRBJ2-1; D is perhaps TRBD1 or TRBD2 (5 bases each). The CDR3 runs 15 residues. Germline V gene lookup returns CDR1 SGHTA and CDR2 FQGTGA. Trimming cost V 3 bases and J 6 bases, with 15 bases left between them. The CDR3 nucleotides read TGTGCCAGCAGCTTTGGTGGGGGATTGAGCAATGAGCAGTTCTTC. Protein sequence: CASSFGGGLSNEQFF.

The sample holds many counts of this clonotype. The rearrangement uses TRBV6-1 and TRBJ1-6; TRBD1 matches at 8 bases. The J segment lost 10 bases and the V segment lost 5 bases, leaving 10 bases of the junction unmatched. This CDR3 spans 15 amino acids. Germline CDR1 and CDR2: MNHNS and SASEGT. The CDR3 spells CASSSRGTGESPLHF. As DNA, the CDR3 is TGTGCCAGCAGTTCCCGCGGGACAGGAGAGTCACCCCTCCACTTT.

The chain is built from TRBV19 and TRBJ2-3, with 10 bases lining up with TRBD1. The CDR3 is 15 amino acids. The V and J ends lost 10 bases and 4 bases, in that order; junction bases with no gene match: 11. CDR1 and CDR2 from the germline V gene are LNHDA and SQIVND (reference sequence). The DNA for the CDR3 is TGTGCCACCGATGCCCGGGACAGGGGCTCAGATACGCAGTATTTT. This sequence encodes CATDARDRGSDTQYF.

This clonotype was found many times. V gene TRBV12-3 or TRBV12-4 combines with J gene TRBJ2-1; 8 bases map to TRBD2. The CDR3 runs 17 residues. V was pared by 4 bases and J by 0 bases, with 8 bases of the junction left unmatched. The CDR3 region is CASSYASGWSSYNEQFF. The DNA of the CDR3 is TGTGCCAGCAGTTACGCTAGCGGGTGGAGCTCCTACAATGAGCAGTTCTTC.

The genes are TRBV28 and TRBJ1-2; possible D gene TRBD1, 5 bases. V shed 4 bases and J shed 8 bases, with 11 bases lying between them. The germline V gene encodes CDR1 MDHEN and CDR2 SYDVKM. The CDR3 has 12 residues. CDR3 sequence: CASSWGGSGYTF. The CDR3 bases are TGTGCCAGCAGTTGGGGGGGGAGCGGCTACACCTTC.

This clonotype was detected many times. The chain recombines TRBV28 with TRBJ2-4, with D possibly being TRBD2 (5 bases). The V end was cut by 5 bases, the J end by 4 bases, with 9 bases between. The CDR3 loop spans 13 amino acids. Germline V gene lookup returns CDR1 MDHEN and CDR2 SYDVKM. The CDR3: CASSPRRKNIQYF. CDR3 DNA sequence: TGTGCCAGCAGTCCTAGGAGGAAAAACATTCAGTACTTC.

This clonotype has at least ten counts. The genes are TRBV27 and TRBJ2-7, with TRBD1 matching 7 bases. The CDR3 loop spans 14 amino acids. Germline V gene sequence: CDR1 MNHEY, CDR2 SMNVEV (reference sequence). Trimming at V came to 2 bases and at J to 2 bases, leaving 3 bases not matched to a gene. CDR3 sequence reads: CASSLSQGAYEQYF. Written as DNA, the CDR3 is TGTGCCAGCAGTTTAAGCCAGGGGGCCTACGAGCAGTACTTC.

V and J are TRBV5-4 and TRBJ2-1, with D tentatively TRBD2 (6 bases). CDR3 size: 13 residues. V lost 4 bases and J 6 bases, leaving 11 bases between the germline ends. CDR1 and CDR2 (germline): SGHNT, YYREEE (reference sequence). The CDR3 reads CASSGRDSNEQFF. CDR3 sequence (DNA): TGTGCCAGCAGCGGCCGGGACTCCAATGAGCAGTTCTTC.

This chain joins TRBV5-1 and TRBJ2-1; maybe TRBD2 (7 bases). Deletions cut 4 bases from V and 7 bases from J, with 24 bases between. This CDR3 contains 17 residues. The germline gives CDR1 SGHRS, CDR2 YFSETQ. In DNA, the CDR3 is TGCGCCAGCAGCCCGGGATTCGGGGGGCCGCCTAGTAATGAGCAGTTCTTC. Amino acid sequence: CASSPGFGGPPSNEQFF.

The V call is TRBV6-5, the J call TRBJ1-2; D not resolved. Germline CDR1 is MNHEY and CDR2 is SVGAGI. V was trimmed by 2 bases and J by 3 bases, leaving 10 bases between them. The CDR3 loop spans 14 amino acids. The CDR3 spells CASSYAEGDYGYTF. The CDR3 nucleotides read TGTGCCAGCAGTTACGCCGAGGGAGACTATGGCTACACCTTC.

This clonotype showed up just a few times. The chain employs TRBV10-3 and TRBJ1-1, with D unclear. The CDR3 contains 14 residues. V gave up 3 bases and J gave up 0 bases, with 8 bases separating them. Germline lookup yields CDR1 ENHRY and CDR2 SYGVKD. The CDR3 DNA follows: TGTGCCATCAGTGAATTGGAGATGAACACTGAAGCTTTCTTT. Protein sequence: CAISELEMNTEAFF.

This clonotype was observed a few times. The chain couples TRBV2 to TRBJ2-7, with TRBD1 identical over 8 bases. Germline lookup yields CDR1 SNHLY and CDR2 FYNNEI. The CDR3 extends over 14 amino acids. The junction had 7 bases not matched to a gene; V was cut back by 6 bases and J by 3 bases. In nucleotides, the CDR3 is TGTGCCAGCAGGGCAGGGGGCCGCTTCTACGAGCAGTACTTC. Its translation: CASRAGGRFYEQYF.

The V call is TRBV7-9, the J call TRBJ1-2; no reliable D call. This CDR3 spans 17 amino acids. In germline, CDR1 is SEHNR, CDR2 FQNEAQ (reference sequence). Trimming took 3 bases from V and 0 from J, leaving 17 bases between them. CDR3: CASSFSAVGPANYGYTF. The CDR3 region has the DNA TGTGCCAGCAGCTTTAGCGCGGTTGGGCCGGCTAACTATGGCTACACCTTC. Full variable domain (missing parts from reference TRBV7-9 and TRBJ1-2): DTGVSQNPRHKITKRGQNVTFRCDPISEHNRLYWYRQTLGQGPEFLTYFQNEAQLEKSRLLSDRFSAERPKGSFSTLEIQRTEQGDSAMYLCASSFSAVGPANYGYTFGSGTRLTVV.

The chain is built from TRBV18 and TRBJ1-2, with D tentatively TRBD1 (5 bases). Germline V gene lookup returns CDR1 KGHSH and CDR2 LQKENI. The CDR3 totals 12 residues. V lost 4 bases, J lost 8 bases, and 11 bases lay in between. The DNA for the CDR3 is TGTGCCAGCTCACGGGGAGGGGTCGGCTACACCTTC. Its protein product is CASSRGGVGYTF.

There are a few counts of this clonotype. The CDR3 coding sequence is TGCAGTGCTAGGGTCGGGGATGGCTACACCTTC. Translating it yields CSARVGDGYTF. V gene TRBV20-1 combines with J gene TRBJ1-2; no reliable D call. The CDR3 contains 11 residues. The germline gives CDR1 DFQATT, CDR2 SNEGSKA (reference sequence). V gave up 3 bases and J gave up 6 bases, with 8 bases separating them.

Turning to this clonotype: Mismatch with germline at one junction end may stem from a read error. The J gene is TRBJ2-4, the V gene TRBV12-3 or TRBV12-4; the D is unclear. The CDR3 is made up of 15 amino acids. CDR3 protein: CVSSLGRLAKNIQYF. Here the CDR3 DNA reads TGTGTCAGCAGTTTGGGTCGCCTAGCCAAAAACATTCAGTACTTC.

V is TRBV20-1 and J is TRBJ1-5, with a tentative D call TRBD1 (5 bases). The V and J ends lost 1 base and 2 bases respectively, with 12 bases between them. Germline V gene lookup returns CDR1 DFQATT and CDR2 SNEGSKA (reference sequence). The CDR3 sequence is 15 residues long. CDR3 nucleotide sequence: TGCAGTGCTAGAGTGGCAGGGTCAGGCAATCAGCCCCAGCATTTT. As protein: CSARVAGSGNQPQHF.

The V and J genes are TRBV6-1 and TRBJ1-5; D call uncertain. Germline assignment: CDR1 MNHNS and CDR2 SASEGT. The CDR3 covers 12 residues. CDR3 nucleotide sequence: TGTGGGTCGGAGGGAAACAATCAGCCCCAGCATTTT. Its translation is CGSEGNNQPQHF.

This chain uses TRBV7-9 with TRBJ2-7; the D call may be TRBD1 or TRBD2 (5 bases each). Germline lookup yields CDR1 SEHNR and CDR2 FQNEAQ (reference sequence). This CDR3 has 13 residues. V was trimmed by 6 bases and J by 0 bases, leaving 9 bases between them. CDR3 in DNA: TGTGCCAGCAGGGGGACGGCCTCCTACGAGCAGTACTTC. Translation: CASRGTASYEQYF. Combining the CDR3 with reference TRBV7-9 and TRBJ2-7 gives the whole variable domain DTGVSQNPRHKITKRGQNVTFRCDPISEHNRLYWYRQTLGQGPEFLTYFQNEAQLEKSRLLSDRFSAERPKGSFSTLEIQRTEQGDSAMYLCASRGTASYEQYFGPGTRLTVT.

This clonotype was detected only once. The chain recombines TRBV6-1 with TRBJ2-1; D is undetermined. Trimming left V 8 bases short and J 0 bases short, with 14 bases between. The CDR3 has 15 residues. CDR1 and CDR2 (germline): MNHNS, SASEGT. CDR3 sequence reads: CASRPIQASYNEQFF. The CDR3 bases are TGTGCCAGCCGTCCAATCCAGGCCTCCTACAATGAGCAGTTCTTC.

The chain has TRBV5-1 and TRBJ1-6, with D unclear. With 2 bases removed from V and 9 bases from J, the gap between germline ends came to 9 bases. The CDR3 is 13 residues long. Germline values: CDR1 SGHRS, CDR2 YFSETQ. CDR3 sequence reads: CASSFDITSPLHF. DNA of the CDR3: TGCGCCAGCAGCTTCGATATCACTTCACCCCTCCACTTT.

Details on this clonotype: This sequence may be a read error, since a much larger clone differs from it by one base. The V call is TRBV27, the J call TRBJ2-1, with D perhaps matching TRBD1 (5 bases). Germline CDR1 MNHEY, CDR2 SMNVEV (reference sequence). The CDR3 extends over 13 amino acids. CDR3 in amino acids: CASSLGADNEQLF. The DNA of the CDR3 is TGTGCCAGCAGTTTAGGGGCCGACAATGAGCAGCTCTTC.